Following are 16 T cell receptor beta chains from one sample sequenced in a study of T-cell reconstitution after alpha-beta-depleted transplantation in children. For TCRbeta, the library was prepared with unique molecular identifiers. One entry per CDR3 protein, called by TCRdb with MiXCR from the PCR reads. Of approximately 640,000 distinct CDR3 sequences in the sample, about 15% were seen once. The starting material was PBMCs from the stem cell graft donor, obtained from the stem cell graft. These receptors were taken from a human donor who donated a stem cell graft to a child with acute myeloid leukemia.

A few counts support this clonotype. The chain couples TRBV5-1 to TRBJ2-3; D is unresolved. The germline gives CDR1 SGHRS, CDR2 YFSETQ. The CDR3 covers 13 residues. The V end lost 3 bases, the J end lost 2 bases, and 7 bases lay between the germline ends. CDR3 nucleotides: TGCGCCAGCAGCTCCCAGGACACAGATACGCAGTATTTT. It encodes CASSSQDTDTQYF.

Many counts were recorded for this clonotype. The chain combines TRBV7-9 with TRBJ1-1, with a tentative D call TRBD1 (5 bases). CDR1 and CDR2 (germline): SEHNR, FQNEAQ (reference sequence). The V end was cut by 6 bases, the J end by 6 bases, with 14 bases between. The CDR3 has 13 amino acids. CDR3 sequence: CASSPTGAPEAFF. Written as DNA, the CDR3 is TGTGCCAGCAGTCCTACTGGGGCCCCTGAAGCTTTCTTT.

This clonotype was recorded a few times. The chain is built from TRBV7-2 and TRBJ2-7, with D maybe TRBD1 (5 bases). Trimming cost V 1 base and J 0 bases, with 10 bases left between them. CDR1 is SGHTA and CDR2 is FQGNSA in the germline V gene. This CDR3 is built from 15 residues. CDR3 nucleotide sequence: TGTGCCAGCAGCTTAGAGGGGTCAAGCTCCTACGAGCAGTACTTC. Its protein is CASSLEGSSSYEQYF.

This chain connects TRBV7-2 to TRBJ1-4, with 7 bases matching TRBD1. The length of the CDR3 is 16 residues. V dropped 5 bases and J dropped 4; count of bases not matched to a gene: 10. Germline V gives CDR1 SGHTA, CDR2 FQGNSA. The CDR3 region is CASSLMRGRGNEKLFF. CDR3 nucleotides: TGTGCCAGCAGCCTAATGAGGGGGCGCGGTAATGAAAAACTGTTTTTT.

This chain connects TRBV30 to TRBJ1-4; the D is unclear. Germline values: CDR1 GTSNPN, CDR2 SVGIG (reference sequence). The V end lost 1 base, the J end lost 0 bases, and 12 bases lay between the germline ends. This CDR3 is 16 amino acids long. The CDR3 bases are TGTGCCTGGAGTGCCCTCCCCCATGCAACTAATGAAAAACTGTTTTTT. This encodes CAWSALPHATNEKLFF. Complete variable domain (other parts from reference TRBV30 and TRBJ1-4): SQTIHQWPATLVQPVGSPLSLECTVEGTSNPNLYWYRQAAGRGLQLLFYSVGIGQISSEVPQNLSASRPQDRQFILSSKKLLLSDSGFYLCAWSALPHATNEKLFFGSGTQLSVL.

This clonotype was counted many times. This chain connects TRBV12-3 or TRBV12-4 to TRBJ2-1; D remains unclear. V lost 7 bases and J 16 bases, leaving 17 bases between the germline ends. The CDR3 has 11 residues. The CDR3 loop reads CASTAGQQSFF. CDR3 nucleotide sequence: TGTGCCAGCACTGCCGGCCAGCAGTCATTCTTC.

This clonotype was seen ten or more times. The chain joins TRBV6-5 to TRBJ2-1; 10 nucleotides agree with TRBD1. V lost 5 bases, J lost 14 bases, and 3 bases stayed unmatched. The CDR3 covers 11 residues. The germline CDR1 and CDR2 sequences are MNHEY and SVGAGI. CDR3 DNA: TGTGCCAGCAGTACCGGGACAGGGGAGTTCTTC. It yields the protein CASSTGTGEFF.

There are many counts of this clonotype. This chain connects TRBV6-5 to TRBJ2-5, with 10 bases that match TRBD2. Germline loops: CDR1 MNHEY, CDR2 SVGAGI. The ends lost 0 bases at V and 5 bases at J; junction bases unmatched: 9. This CDR3 contains 17 residues. Here the CDR3 DNA reads TGTGCCAGCAGTTACTCGGCTAGCGGGGGCCTAGGGGAGACCCAGTACTTC. It encodes CASSYSASGGLGETQYF.

J is TRBJ1-5 and V is TRBV9; a weak D match, TRBD1 (6 bases). The V gene's germline CDR1 is SGDLS and CDR2 YYNGEE. V was trimmed by 0 bases and J by 4 bases, leaving 20 bases between them. The CDR3 has 18 residues. The CDR3 region is CASSVAVGLTGLNQPQHF. The DNA of the CDR3 is TGTGCCAGCAGCGTAGCCGTCGGGCTAACAGGGTTGAATCAGCCCCAGCATTTT. Using reference TRBV9 and TRBJ1-5 for the parts outside the CDR3, the full variable domain is DSGVTQTPKHLITATGQRVTLRCSPRSGDLSVYWYQQSLDQGLQFLIQYYNGEERAKGNILERFSAQQFPDLHSELNLSSLELGDSALYFCASSVAVGLTGLNQPQHFGDGTRLSIL.

The chain uses TRBV11-2 and TRBJ2-1; maybe TRBD2 (6 bases). The CDR3 length is 17 residues. CDR1 and CDR2 from the germline V gene are SGHAT and FQNNGV. Between the trimmed V and J ends, which lost 0 bases and 5 bases, there was a span of 17 bases. The CDR3 spells CASSLETGGPIDNEQFF. The DNA of the CDR3 is TGTGCCAGCAGCTTAGAGACCGGAGGGCCAATTGACAATGAGCAGTTCTTC.

This clonotype appeared many times. The chain's CDR3 is CSVVFGTEAFF. CDR3 bases: TGCAGCGTTGTATTTGGCACTGAAGCTTTCTTT. V usage is TRBV29-1 and J usage is TRBJ1-1; no clear D gene. Germline values: CDR1 SQVTM, CDR2 ANQGSEA. V lost 4 bases, J lost 4 bases, and 7 bases lay in between. The CDR3 runs to 11 residues.

This clonotype has at least ten counts. The J gene is TRBJ2-2, the V gene TRBV5-6; 12 bases agree with TRBD1. Per germline, CDR1 SGHDT and CDR2 YYEEEE. This CDR3 region has 17 residues. The J segment lost 3 bases and the V segment lost 3 bases, leaving 6 bases of the junction unmatched. The CDR3 DNA reads TGTGCCAGCAGCTGGGGGACAGGGGGCCTGGACACCGGGGAGCTGTTTTTT. Protein: CASSWGTGGLDTGELFF.

Concerning this clonotype itself: One end of the junction is discordant with germline, which a read error may explain. V and J are TRBV5-6 and TRBJ2-4, with a weak D call TRBD2 (6 bases). CDR3 length: 14 amino acids. From germline, CDR1 is SGHDT and CDR2 YYEEEE. The CDR3 here is CASSLVGGEDIRYF. The CDR3 nucleotides are TGTGCCAGCAGCTTGGTCGGTGGGGAGGACATTCGGTACTTC.

Points on this clonotype: The junction and the germline gene differ at one end; a read error may be behind it. This chain links TRBV28 with TRBJ1-6; D unclear. CDR3 size: 14 residues. Germline V lookup: CDR1 MDHEN, CDR2 SYDVKM. The CDR3 DNA sequence: TGTGCCAGCAGGACCGGGTCCTTTAATTCACCCCTCCACTTT. Translation: CASRTGSFNSPLHF.

The gene calls are TRBV9 and TRBJ1-1; D gene unclear. The germline gives CDR1 SGDLS, CDR2 YYNGEE. Trimming took 0 bases from V and 0 from J, leaving 9 bases between them. The length of the CDR3 is 15 residues. CDR3 sequence reads: CASSVDAVMNTEAFF. DNA for the CDR3: TGTGCCAGCAGCGTAGATGCAGTTATGAACACTGAAGCTTTCTTT.

The chain couples TRBV24-1 to TRBJ1-2; D possibly corresponds to TRBD1 (6 bases). Deletions cut 9 bases from V and 1 base from J, with 8 bases between. The V gene's germline CDR1 is KGHDR and CDR2 SFDVKD. The CDR3 contains 12 residues. Here the CDR3 reads CATLDSNYGYTF. In DNA, the CDR3 is TGTGCCACCTTGGACAGTAACTATGGCTACACCTTC.